Sequencing of this T cell receptor (beta chain) was carried out in a study of blood T cell repertoires in COVID-19. Study as a whole: Sites across the United States, Italy and Spain contributed samples from acute and convalescent COVID-19. In each case, the material was cDNA or gDNA derived from T cells, B-cell-depleted T cells, or PBMCs.

Authors' data handling: Quantification of nucleated cells was approximated via reference gene primer amplification. Data came from immunoSEQ multiplex PCR; TCRdb stores just in-frame clones and leaves some out. The V and J calls and the clone size are those of that table, but D and trimming were determined from the DNA. The data contain over 110,000 clones, more than 70% of them singletons. Germline CDR1 SGHTA, CDR2 FQGTGA. The CDR3 has 15 amino acids. The J segment lost 5 bases and the V segment lost 3 bases, leaving 8 bases of the junction unmatched. The receptor was isolated from a human donor in a cohort sampled during active COVID-19. The sample comprised peripheral blood. This sequence joins TRBV7-3 and TRBJ2-7, with TRBD1 matching over 9 bases. The CDR3 sequence is CASSFSRDRDHEQYF. The CDR3 DNA reads TGTGCCAGCAGCTTTTCCCGGGACAGGGACCACGAGCAGTACTTC.